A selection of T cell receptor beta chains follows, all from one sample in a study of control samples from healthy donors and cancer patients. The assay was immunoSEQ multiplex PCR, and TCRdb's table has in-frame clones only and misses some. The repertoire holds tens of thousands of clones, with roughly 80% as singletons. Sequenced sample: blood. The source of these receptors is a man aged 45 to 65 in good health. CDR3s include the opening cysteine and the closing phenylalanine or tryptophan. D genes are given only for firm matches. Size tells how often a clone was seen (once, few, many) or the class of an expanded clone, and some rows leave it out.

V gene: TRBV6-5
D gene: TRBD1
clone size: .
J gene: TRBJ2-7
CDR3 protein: CASSLGQATYEQYF
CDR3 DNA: TGTGCCAGCAGTTTGGGACAGGCCACCTACGAGCAGTACTTC

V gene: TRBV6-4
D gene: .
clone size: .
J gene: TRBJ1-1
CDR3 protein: CASSDSNWGEAFF
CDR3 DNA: TGTGCCAGCAGTGACTCGAATTGGGGTGAAGCTTTCTTT

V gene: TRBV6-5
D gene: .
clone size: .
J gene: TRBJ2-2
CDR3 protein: CASKLDSNTGELFF
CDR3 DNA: TGTGCCAGCAAGCTTGACTCAAACACCGGGGAGCTGTTTTTT

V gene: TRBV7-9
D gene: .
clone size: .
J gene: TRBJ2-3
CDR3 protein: CASSLNSVGDTQYF
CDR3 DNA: TGTGCCAGCAGCTTAAATTCGGTGGGAGATACGCAGTATTTT

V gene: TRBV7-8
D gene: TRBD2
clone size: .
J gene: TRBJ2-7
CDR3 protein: CASSLESGGVSEQYF
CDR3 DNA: TGTGCCAGCAGCTTAGAGTCGGGAGGGGTGTCCGAGCAGTACTTC

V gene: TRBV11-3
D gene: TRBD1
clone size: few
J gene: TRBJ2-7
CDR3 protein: CASSFGTGASEQYF
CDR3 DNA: TGTGCCAGCAGCTTCGGGACAGGGGCGAGCGAGCAGTACTTC

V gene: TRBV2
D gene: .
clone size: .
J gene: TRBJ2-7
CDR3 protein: CASSEFPPYEQYF
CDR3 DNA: TGTGCCAGCAGTGAATTCCCCCCATACGAGCAGTACTTC

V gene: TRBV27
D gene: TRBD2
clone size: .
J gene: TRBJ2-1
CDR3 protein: CASSSPLAGATYNEQFF
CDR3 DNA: TGTGCCAGCAGTTCTCCACTAGCGGGAGCCACCTACAATGAGCAGTTCTTC

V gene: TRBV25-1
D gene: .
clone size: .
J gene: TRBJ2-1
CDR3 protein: CASSEWGIVGGHEQFF
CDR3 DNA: TGTGCCAGCAGTGAATGGGGTATCGTGGGGGGTCATGAGCAGTTCTTC

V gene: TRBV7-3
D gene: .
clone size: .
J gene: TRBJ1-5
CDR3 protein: CASSLHGNQPQHF
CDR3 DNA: TGTGCCAGCAGCTTACATGGCAATCAGCCCCAGCATTTT

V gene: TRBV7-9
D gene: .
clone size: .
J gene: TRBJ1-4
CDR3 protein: CATDVRGTNEKLFF
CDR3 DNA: TGTGCCACCGATGTGAGGGGAACTAATGAAAAACTGTTTTTT

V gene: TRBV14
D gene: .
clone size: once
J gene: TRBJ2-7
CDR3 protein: CASSQLGGSKADEQYF
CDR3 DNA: TGTGCCAGCAGCCAATTAGGGGGGTCTAAGGCGGACGAGCAGTACTTC

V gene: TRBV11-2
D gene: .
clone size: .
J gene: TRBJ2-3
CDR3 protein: CASSPRADTQYF
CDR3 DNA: TGTGCCAGCAGTCCCAGGGCAGATACGCAGTATTTT

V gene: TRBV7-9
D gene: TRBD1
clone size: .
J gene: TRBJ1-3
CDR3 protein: CASSPRTGSSGNTIYF
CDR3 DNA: TGTGCCAGCAGCCCCCGGACAGGGAGCTCTGGAAACACCATATATTTT

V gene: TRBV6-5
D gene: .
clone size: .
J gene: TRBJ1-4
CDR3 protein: CASSSKESEKLFF
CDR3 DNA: TGTGCCAGCAGCTCTAAGGAGAGTGAAAAACTGTTTTTT

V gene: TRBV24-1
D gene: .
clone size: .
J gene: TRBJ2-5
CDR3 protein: CATSDYGGETQYF
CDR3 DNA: TGTGCCACCAGTGATTATGGGGGGGAGACCCAGTACTTC

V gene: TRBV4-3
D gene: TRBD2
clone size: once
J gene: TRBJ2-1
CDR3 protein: CASTSRLREMDEQFF
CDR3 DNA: TGCGCCAGCACCTCAAGGTTGCGGGAGATGGACGAGCAGTTCTTC

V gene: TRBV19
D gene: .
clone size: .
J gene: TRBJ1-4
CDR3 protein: CASKPGGPNEKLFF
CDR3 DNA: TGTGCCAGTAAACCGGGTGGACCTAATGAAAAACTGTTTTTT

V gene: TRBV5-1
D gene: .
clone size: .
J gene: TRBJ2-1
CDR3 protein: CASSLTAVSYNEQFF
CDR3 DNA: TGCGCCAGCAGCTTGACAGCGGTCTCCTACAATGAGCAGTTCTTC

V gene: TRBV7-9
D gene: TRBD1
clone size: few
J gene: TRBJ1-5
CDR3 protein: CASSEASGTGWDQPQHF
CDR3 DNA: TGTGCCAGCAGCGAGGCGTCCGGGACAGGGTGGGATCAGCCCCAGCATTTT

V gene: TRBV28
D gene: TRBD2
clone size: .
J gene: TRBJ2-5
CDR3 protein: CASSLVSTSAETQYF
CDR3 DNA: TGTGCCAGCAGTTTAGTGTCGACTAGCGCAGAGACCCAGTACTTC

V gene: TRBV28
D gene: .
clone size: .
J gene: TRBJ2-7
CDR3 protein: CASSPPTALYEQYF
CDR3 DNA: TGTGCCAGCAGTCCCCCGACCGCTCTCTACGAGCAGTACTTC

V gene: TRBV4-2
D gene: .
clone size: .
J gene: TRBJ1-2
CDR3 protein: CASSSGGLSRGYGYTF
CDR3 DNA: TGTGCCAGCAGCTCTGGGGGGCTCTCGAGGGGCTATGGCTACACCTTC

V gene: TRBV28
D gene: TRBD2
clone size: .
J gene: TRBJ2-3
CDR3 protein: CASSFLAGTDTQYF
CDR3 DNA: TGTGCCAGCAGTTTTCTAGCGGGAACAGATACGCAGTATTTT

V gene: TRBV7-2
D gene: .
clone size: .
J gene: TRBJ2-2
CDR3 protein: CASSLGSSKTGELFF
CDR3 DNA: TGTGCCAGCAGCTTAGGTTCTAGTAAGACCGGGGAGCTGTTTTTT

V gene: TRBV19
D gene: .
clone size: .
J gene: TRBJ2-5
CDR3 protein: CASSTRTDTQETQYF
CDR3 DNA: TGTGCCAGTAGCACCCGGACGGATACACAAGAGACCCAGTACTTC

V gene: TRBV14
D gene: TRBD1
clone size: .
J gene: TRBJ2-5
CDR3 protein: CASSPLTGETETQYF
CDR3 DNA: TGTGCCAGCAGCCCCCTGACAGGGGAGACAGAGACCCAGTACTTC

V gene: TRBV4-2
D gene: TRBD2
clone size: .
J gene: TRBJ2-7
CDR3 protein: CASSQTAGGSYEQYF
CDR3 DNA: TGTGCCAGCAGCCAAACAGCGGGAGGCTCCTACGAGCAGTACTTC

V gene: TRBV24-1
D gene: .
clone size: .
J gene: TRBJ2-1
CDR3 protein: CATSDARQGLSYNEQFF
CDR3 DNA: TGTGCCACCAGTGACGCCCGACAGGGACTCTCCTACAATGAGCAGTTCTTC

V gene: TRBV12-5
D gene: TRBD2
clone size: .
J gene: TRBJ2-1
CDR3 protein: CASGGPSGRNSYNEQFF
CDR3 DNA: TGTGCTAGTGGCGGCCCGAGCGGGAGGAACTCCTACAATGAGCAGTTCTTC

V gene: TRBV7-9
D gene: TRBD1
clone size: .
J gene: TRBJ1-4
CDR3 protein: CASSLSQGALKEKLFF
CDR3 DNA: TGTGCCAGCAGCTTATCTCAGGGGGCCCTCAAGGAAAAACTGTTTTTT

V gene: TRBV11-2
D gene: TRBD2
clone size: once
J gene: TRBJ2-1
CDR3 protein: CASSRTSGGSSYNEQFF
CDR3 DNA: TGTGCCAGCAGCCGGACTAGCGGGGGGAGCTCCTACAATGAGCAGTTCTTC

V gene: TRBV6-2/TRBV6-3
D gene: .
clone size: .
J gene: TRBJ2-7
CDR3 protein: CASSLAPDTSYEQYF
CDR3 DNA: TGTGCCAGCAGTTTAGCTCCGGACACCTCCTACGAGCAGTACTTC

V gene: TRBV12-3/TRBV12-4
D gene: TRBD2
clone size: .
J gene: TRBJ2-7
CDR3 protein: CASSPGGRHEQYF
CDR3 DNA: TGTGCCAGCAGTCCGGGCGGGAGACACGAGCAGTACTTC

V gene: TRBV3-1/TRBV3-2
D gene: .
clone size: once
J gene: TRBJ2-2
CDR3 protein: CASSQALSTGELFF
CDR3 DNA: TGTGCCAGCAGCCAAGCGCTTAGCACCGGGGAGCTGTTTTTT

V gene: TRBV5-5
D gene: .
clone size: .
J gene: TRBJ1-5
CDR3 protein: CASSSQDSNQPQHF
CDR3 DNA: TGTGCCAGCAGCTCACAGGATAGCAATCAGCCCCAGCATTTT

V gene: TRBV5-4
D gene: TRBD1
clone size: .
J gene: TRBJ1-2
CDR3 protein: CASSTPGGYGYTF
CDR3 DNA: TGTGCCAGCAGCACTCCAGGGGGCTATGGCTACACCTTC

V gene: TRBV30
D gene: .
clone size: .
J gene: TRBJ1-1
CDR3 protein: CAWSLPTEAFF
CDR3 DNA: TGTGCCTGGTCCCTACCCACTGAAGCTTTCTTT

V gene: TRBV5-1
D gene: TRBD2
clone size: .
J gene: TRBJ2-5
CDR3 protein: CASSPVVAGDTQYF
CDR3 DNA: TGCGCCAGCAGCCCGGTAGTAGCGGGAGATACCCAGTACTTC

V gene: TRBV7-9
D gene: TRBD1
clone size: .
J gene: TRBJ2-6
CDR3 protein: CASSQGVSGANVLTF
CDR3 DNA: TGTGCCAGCAGCCAGGGGGTCTCTGGGGCCAACGTCCTGACTTTC